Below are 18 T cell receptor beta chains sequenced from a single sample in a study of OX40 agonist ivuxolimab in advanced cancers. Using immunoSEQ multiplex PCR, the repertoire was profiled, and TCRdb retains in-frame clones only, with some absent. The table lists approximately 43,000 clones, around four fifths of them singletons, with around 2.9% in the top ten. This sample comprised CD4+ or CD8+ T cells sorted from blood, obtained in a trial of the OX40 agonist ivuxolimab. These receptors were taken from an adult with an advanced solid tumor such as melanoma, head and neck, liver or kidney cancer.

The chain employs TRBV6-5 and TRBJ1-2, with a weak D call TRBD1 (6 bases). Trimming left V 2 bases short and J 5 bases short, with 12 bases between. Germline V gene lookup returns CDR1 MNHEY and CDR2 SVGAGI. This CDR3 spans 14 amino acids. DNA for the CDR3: TGTGCCAGCAGTTACGAATCGGGGGCTTATGGCTACACCTTC. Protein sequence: CASSYESGAYGYTF.

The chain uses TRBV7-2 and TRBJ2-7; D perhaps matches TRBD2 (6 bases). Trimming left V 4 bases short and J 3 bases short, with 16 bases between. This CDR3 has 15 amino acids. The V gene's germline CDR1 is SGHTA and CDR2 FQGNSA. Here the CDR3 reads CASSSGGATSYEQYF. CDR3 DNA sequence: TGTGCCAGCAGCTCCGGGGGAGCCACAAGCTACGAGCAGTACTTC.

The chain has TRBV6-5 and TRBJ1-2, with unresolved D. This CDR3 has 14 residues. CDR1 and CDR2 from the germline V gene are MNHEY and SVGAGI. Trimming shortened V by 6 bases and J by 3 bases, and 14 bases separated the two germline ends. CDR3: CASRTNGLHYGYTF. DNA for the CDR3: TGTGCCAGCAGGACGAACGGATTACACTATGGCTACACCTTC.

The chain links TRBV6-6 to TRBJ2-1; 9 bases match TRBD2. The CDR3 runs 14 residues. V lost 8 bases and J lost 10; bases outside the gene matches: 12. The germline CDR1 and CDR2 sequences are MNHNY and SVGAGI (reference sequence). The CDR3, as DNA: TGTGCCAGCGGAGACCGGCTAGCGGGGAACGAGCAGTTCTTC. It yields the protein CASGDRLAGNEQFF.

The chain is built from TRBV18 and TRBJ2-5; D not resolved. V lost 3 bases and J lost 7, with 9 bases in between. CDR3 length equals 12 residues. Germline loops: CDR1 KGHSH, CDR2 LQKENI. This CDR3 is CASSPPSGTQYF. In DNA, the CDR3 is TGTGCCAGCTCACCCCCTTCGGGGACCCAGTACTTC.

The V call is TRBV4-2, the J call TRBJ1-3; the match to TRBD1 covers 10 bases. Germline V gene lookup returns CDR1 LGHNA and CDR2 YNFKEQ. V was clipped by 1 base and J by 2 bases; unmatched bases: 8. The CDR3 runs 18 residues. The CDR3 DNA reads TGTGCCAGCAGCCAAGGACAGGGGGCGCGACTTGCTGGAAACACCATATATTTT. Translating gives CASSQGQGARLAGNTIYF.

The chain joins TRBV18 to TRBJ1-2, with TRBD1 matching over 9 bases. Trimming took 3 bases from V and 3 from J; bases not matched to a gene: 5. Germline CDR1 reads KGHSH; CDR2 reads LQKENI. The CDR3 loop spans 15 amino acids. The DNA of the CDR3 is TGTGCCAGCTCACCCTTAACAGGGGGCGACTATGGCTACACCTTC. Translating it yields CASSPLTGGDYGYTF.

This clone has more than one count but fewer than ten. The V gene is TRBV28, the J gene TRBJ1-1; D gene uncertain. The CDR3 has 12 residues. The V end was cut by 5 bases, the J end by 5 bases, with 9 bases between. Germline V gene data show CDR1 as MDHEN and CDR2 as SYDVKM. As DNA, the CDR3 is TGTGCCAGCAGTAGCCGGGCTACTGAAGCTTTCTTT. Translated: CASSSRATEAFF.

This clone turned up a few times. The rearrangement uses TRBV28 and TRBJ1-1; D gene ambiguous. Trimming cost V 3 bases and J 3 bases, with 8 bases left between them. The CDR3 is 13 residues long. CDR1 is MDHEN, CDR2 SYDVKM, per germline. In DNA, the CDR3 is TGTGCCAGCAGTTTGGGGTCAGACACTGAAGCTTTCTTT. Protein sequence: CASSLGSDTEAFF.

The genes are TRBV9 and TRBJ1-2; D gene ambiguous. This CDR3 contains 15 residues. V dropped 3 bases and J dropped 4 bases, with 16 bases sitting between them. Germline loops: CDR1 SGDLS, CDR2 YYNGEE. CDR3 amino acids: CASSARGWTAYGYTF. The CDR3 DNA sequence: TGTGCCAGCAGCGCTCGGGGTTGGACGGCCTATGGCTACACCTTC.

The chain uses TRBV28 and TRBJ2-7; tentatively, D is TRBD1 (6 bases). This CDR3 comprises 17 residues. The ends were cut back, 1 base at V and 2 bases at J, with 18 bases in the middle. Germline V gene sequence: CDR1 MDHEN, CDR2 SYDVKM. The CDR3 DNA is TGTGCCAGCAGTTTATACCAAACAGGGTTTCGGGCCTACGAGCAGTACTTC. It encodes CASSLYQTGFRAYEQYF.

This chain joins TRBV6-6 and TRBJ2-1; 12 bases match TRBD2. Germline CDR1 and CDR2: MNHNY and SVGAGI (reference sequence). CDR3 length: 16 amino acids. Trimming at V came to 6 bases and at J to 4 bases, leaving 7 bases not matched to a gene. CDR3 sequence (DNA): TGTGCCAGCAGGGCTAGCGGGAGGGGAGGGTACAATGAGCAGTTCTTC. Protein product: CASRASGRGGYNEQFF.

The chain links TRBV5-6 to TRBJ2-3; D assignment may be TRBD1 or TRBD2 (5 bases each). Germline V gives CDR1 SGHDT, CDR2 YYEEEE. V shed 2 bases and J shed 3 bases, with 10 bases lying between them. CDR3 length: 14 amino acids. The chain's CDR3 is CASSFGTPTDTQYF. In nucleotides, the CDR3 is TGTGCCAGCAGCTTTGGGACGCCTACAGATACGCAGTATTTT.

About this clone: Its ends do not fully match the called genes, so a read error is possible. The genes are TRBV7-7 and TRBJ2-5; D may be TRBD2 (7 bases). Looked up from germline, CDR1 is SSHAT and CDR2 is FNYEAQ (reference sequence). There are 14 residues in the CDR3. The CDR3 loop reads CASSLQGGGETQYF. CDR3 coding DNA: TGTGCTAGCAGCTTACAGGGCGGGGGTGAGACCCAGTACTTC.

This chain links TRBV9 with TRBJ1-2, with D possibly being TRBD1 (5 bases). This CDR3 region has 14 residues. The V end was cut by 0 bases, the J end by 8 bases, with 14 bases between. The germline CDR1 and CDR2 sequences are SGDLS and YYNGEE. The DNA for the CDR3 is TGTGCCAGCAGCGTAGCCAGGGCCCCGGGGGGCTACACCTTC. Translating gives CASSVARAPGGYTF.

CDR3 sequence reads: CASSFIGTPRSYEQYF. The DNA for the CDR3 is TGTGCCAGCAGTTTTATCGGGACCCCGCGCTCCTACGAGCAGTACTTC. The chain joins TRBV28 to TRBJ2-7; D may be TRBD1 or TRBD2 (5 bases each). Germline V CDR1 and CDR2: MDHEN, SYDVKM. This CDR3 contains 16 residues. Trimming took off 3 bases at V and 0 bases at J, with 15 bases between the two ends.

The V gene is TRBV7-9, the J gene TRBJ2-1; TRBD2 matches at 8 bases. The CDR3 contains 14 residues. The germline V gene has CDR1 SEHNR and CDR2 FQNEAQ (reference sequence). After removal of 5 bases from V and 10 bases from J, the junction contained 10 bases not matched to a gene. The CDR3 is CASSPSGLAGEQFF. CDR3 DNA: TGTGCCAGCAGCCCTAGCGGGCTCGCCGGGGAGCAGTTCTTC.

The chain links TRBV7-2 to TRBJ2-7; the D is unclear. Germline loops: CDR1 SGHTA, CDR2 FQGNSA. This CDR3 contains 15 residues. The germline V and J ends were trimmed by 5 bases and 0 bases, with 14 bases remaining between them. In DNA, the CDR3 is TGTGCCAGCAGCCCCAGAGCCTTGAGCTCCTACGAGCAGTACTTC. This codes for CASSPRALSSYEQYF.